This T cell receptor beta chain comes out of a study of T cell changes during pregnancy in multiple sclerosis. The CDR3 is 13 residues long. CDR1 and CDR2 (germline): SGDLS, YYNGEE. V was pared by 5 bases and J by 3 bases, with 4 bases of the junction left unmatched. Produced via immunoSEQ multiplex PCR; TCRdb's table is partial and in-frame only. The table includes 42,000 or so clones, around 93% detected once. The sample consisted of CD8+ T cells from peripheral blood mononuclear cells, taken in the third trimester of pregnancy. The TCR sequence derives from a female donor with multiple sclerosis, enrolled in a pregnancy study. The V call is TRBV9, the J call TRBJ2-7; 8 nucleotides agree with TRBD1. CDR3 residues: CASSTDRGYEQYF. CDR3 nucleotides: TGTGCCAGCAGTACCGACAGGGGCTACGAGCAGTACTTC.